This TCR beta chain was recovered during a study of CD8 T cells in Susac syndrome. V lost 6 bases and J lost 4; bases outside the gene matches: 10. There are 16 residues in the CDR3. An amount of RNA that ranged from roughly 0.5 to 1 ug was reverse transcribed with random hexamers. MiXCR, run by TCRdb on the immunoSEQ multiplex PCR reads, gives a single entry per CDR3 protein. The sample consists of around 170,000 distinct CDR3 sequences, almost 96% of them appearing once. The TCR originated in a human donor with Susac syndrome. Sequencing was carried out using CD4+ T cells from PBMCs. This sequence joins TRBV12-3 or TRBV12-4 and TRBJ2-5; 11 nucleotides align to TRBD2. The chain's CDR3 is CASRSLAGGGLETQYF. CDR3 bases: TGTGCCAGCAGGTCGCTAGCGGGGGGCGGGTTAGAGACCCAGTACTTC.